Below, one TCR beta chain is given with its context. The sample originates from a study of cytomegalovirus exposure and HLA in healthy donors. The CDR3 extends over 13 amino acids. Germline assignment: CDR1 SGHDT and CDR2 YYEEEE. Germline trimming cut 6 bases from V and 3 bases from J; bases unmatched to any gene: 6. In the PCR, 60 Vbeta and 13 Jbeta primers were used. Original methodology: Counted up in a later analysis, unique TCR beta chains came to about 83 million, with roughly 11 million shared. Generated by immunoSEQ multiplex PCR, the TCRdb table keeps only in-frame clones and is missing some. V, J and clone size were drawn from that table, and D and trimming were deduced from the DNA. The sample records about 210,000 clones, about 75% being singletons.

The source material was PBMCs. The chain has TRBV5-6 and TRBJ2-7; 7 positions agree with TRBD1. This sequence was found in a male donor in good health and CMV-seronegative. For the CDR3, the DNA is TGTGCCAGCAACCAAGACAGGGACTACGAGCAGTACTTC. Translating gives CASNQDRDYEQYF.